Below, 22 T cell receptor beta chains from the same sample are listed, as sequenced in a study of a mutant IDH1 vaccine in newly diagnosed glioma. Sequencing was performed with immunoSEQ multiplex PCR; in TCRdb, only in-frame clones are kept and a portion is missing. The table lists 90,000 to 100,000 clones, around nine tenths of them singletons, with around 0.6% in the top ten. Time point given: baseline, week 1 (first vaccination visit). The treatment: pre-vaccination baseline after standard-of-care therapy. The source material was PBMCs, sampled from a glioma patient treated with radiotherapy, temozolomide or both. The origin of the receptors is a woman between 50 and 59 years old with glioma.

The CDR3 bases are TGTGCCAGTCGGGACGGCAGCTCTGGGGCCAACGTCCTGACTTTC. Its protein product is CASRDGSSGANVLTF. The rearrangement uses TRBV19 and TRBJ2-6; either TRBD1 or TRBD2 may fit D (5 bases each). The CDR3 has 15 amino acids. CDR1 and CDR2 (germline): LNHDA, SQIVND (reference sequence). Trimming took off 8 bases at V and 0 bases at J, with 11 bases between the two ends.

The chain recombines TRBV6-5 with TRBJ1-1, with TRBD1 as a possible D gene (5 bases). CDR3 length: 15 amino acids. Germline V gene sequence: CDR1 MNHEY, CDR2 SVGAGI. The V end lost 0 bases, the J end lost 2 bases, and 10 bases lay between the germline ends. The DNA for the CDR3 is TGTGCCAGCAGTTACTCGAGGCGGGGCAACACTGAAGCTTTCTTT. Amino acid sequence: CASSYSRRGNTEAFF.

The V and J genes are TRBV6-1 and TRBJ1-1; D possibly corresponds to TRBD1 (5 bases). Per germline, CDR1 MNHNS and CDR2 SASEGT. V dropped 1 base and J dropped 3 bases, with 15 bases sitting between them. There are 16 residues in the CDR3. CDR3 sequence (DNA): TGTGCCAGCAGTGAAGAGTGGACACCAGGCTACACTGAAGCTTTCTTT. Its protein is CASSEEWTPGYTEAFF.

The chain has TRBV15 and TRBJ2-2; 7 bases fit TRBD1. Unmatched junction bases numbered 4, after V lost 7 bases and J lost 5 bases. The V gene's germline CDR1 is LNHNV and CDR2 YYDKDF (reference sequence). CDR3 length: 13 residues. Here the CDR3 reads CATKPGGTGELFF. CDR3 nucleotides: TGTGCCACCAAACCAGGGGGAACCGGGGAGCTGTTTTTT.

This clone was observed a handful of times. CDR3 bases: TGTGCCAGCAGCCCCAGCGACAGGTATACCTACGAGCAGTACTTC. Protein product: CASSPSDRYTYEQYF. The chain carries TRBV6-5 and TRBJ2-7; weak D call: TRBD1 (6 bases). Trimming removed 6 bases at V and 2 bases at J, with 17 bases between. This CDR3 is 15 amino acids long. Per germline, CDR1 MNHEY and CDR2 SVGAGI.

The chain has TRBV6-4 and TRBJ1-5; D is uncertain. The germline CDR1 and CDR2 sequences are MRHNA and SNTAGT. The CDR3 covers 13 residues. The V gene lost 6 bases and the J gene lost 4 bases, with 10 bases spanning the gap. CDR3 loop: CASSVTLNQPQHF. The CDR3 DNA follows: TGTGCCAGCAGCGTCACATTGAATCAGCCCCAGCATTTT.

J is TRBJ2-1 and V is TRBV7-9; 9 bases match TRBD1. The CDR3 is made up of 16 amino acids. Germline CDR1 is SEHNR and CDR2 is FQNEAQ (reference sequence). V was pared by 2 bases and J by 2 bases, with 4 bases of the junction left unmatched. CDR3 in DNA: TGTGCCAGCAGCTTAAGGGGACAGGGCGCCTACAATGAGCAGTTCTTC. It translates to CASSLRGQGAYNEQFF.

The rearrangement links TRBV27 to TRBJ2-7, with unresolved D. The V end lost 2 bases, the J end lost 9 bases, and 14 bases lay between the germline ends. Germline CDR1 and CDR2: MNHEY and SMNVEV (reference sequence). The CDR3 has 13 amino acids. DNA for the CDR3: TGTGCCAGCAGTTTACAAGGAACTACGGGGCAGTACTTC. Encoded protein: CASSLQGTTGQYF.

The V call is TRBV6-6, the J call TRBJ1-2; 7 nucleotides match TRBD1. V lost 2 bases and J lost 4; bases outside the gene matches: 7. The CDR3 covers 15 residues. Germline CDR1 is MNHNY and CDR2 is SVGAGI (reference sequence). CDR3 sequence reads: CASSYDSRGIYGYTF. In DNA, the CDR3 is TGTGCCAGCAGTTACGACTCCAGGGGGATCTATGGCTACACCTTC.

The chain links TRBV7-9 to TRBJ1-4; 10 nucleotides align to TRBD1. V shed 6 bases and J 5 bases; nucleotides not matched to a gene: 3. The CDR3 sequence is 14 residues long. Germline lookup yields CDR1 SEHNR and CDR2 FQNEAQ (reference sequence). CDR3: CASRSGQGNEKLFF. The DNA for the CDR3 is TGTGCCAGCAGGTCGGGACAGGGGAATGAAAAACTGTTTTTT. The full variable domain, in which reference TRBV7-9 and TRBJ1-4 provide the parts outside the CDR3, is DTGVSQNPRHKITKRGQNVTFRCDPISEHNRLYWYRQTLGQGPEFLTYFQNEAQLEKSRLLSDRFSAERPKGSFSTLEIQRTEQGDSAMYLCASRSGQGNEKLFFGSGTQLSVL.

The J gene is TRBJ2-1, the V gene TRBV11-2; no clear D gene. This CDR3 region has 12 residues. Trimming pared 3 bases from V and 10 bases from J, leaving 10 bases between. Looked up from germline, CDR1 is SGHAT and CDR2 is FQNNGV. CDR3 DNA sequence: TGTGCCAGCAGCTTCGATACACGAGAGCAGTTCTTC. Translation: CASSFDTREQFF.

This chain uses TRBV15 with TRBJ2-1; TRBD2 agrees at 10 bases. This CDR3 is 12 amino acids long. Germline trimming cut 3 bases from V and 15 bases from J; bases unmatched to any gene: 5. The germline V gene encodes CDR1 LNHNV and CDR2 YYDKDF (reference sequence). In nucleotides, the CDR3 is TGTGCCACCAGCAGTCATAGCGGGAGGCCGTTCTTC. Encoded protein: CATSSHSGRPFF.

This chain uses TRBV9 with TRBJ2-7, with TRBD2 matching 8 bases. Germline V gene data show CDR1 as SGDLS and CDR2 as YYNGEE. The CDR3 has 16 amino acids. V trimming: 4 bases; J trimming: 2 bases; junction bases outside the gene matches: 11. The CDR3 region is CASSSPMAGGPYEQYF. The CDR3 DNA sequence: TGTGCCAGCAGCTCACCGATGGCGGGAGGCCCCTACGAGCAGTACTTC.

The CDR3 DNA reads as TGTGCCAGCAGTTACTCAGACAGCACCTCCTACGAGCAGTACTTC. The encoded protein is CASSYSDSTSYEQYF. The chain employs TRBV6-5 and TRBJ2-7; a possible D gene is TRBD1 (5 bases). Trimming removed 0 bases from V and 0 bases from J, with 9 bases in between. The CDR3 is made up of 15 amino acids. Looked up from germline, CDR1 is MNHEY and CDR2 is SVGAGI.

J is TRBJ1-1 and V is TRBV9, with D unclear. Germline V CDR1 and CDR2: SGDLS, YYNGEE. With 5 bases removed from V and 1 base from J, the gap between germline ends came to 12 bases. This CDR3 region has 14 residues. CDR3 nucleotides: TGTGCCAGCAGTTATGACACGAGGAACACTGAAGCTTTCTTT. It encodes CASSYDTRNTEAFF. The complete variable domain, with remaining parts taken from reference TRBV9 and TRBJ1-1, reads DSGVTQTPKHLITATGQRVTLRCSPRSGDLSVYWYQQSLDQGLQFLIQYYNGEERAKGNILERFSAQQFPDLHSELNLSSLELGDSALYFCASSYDTRNTEAFFGQGTRLTVV.

The gene calls are TRBV6-5 and TRBJ2-6; D gene uncertain. V was pared by 0 bases and J by 3 bases, with 0 bases between. The CDR3 is 13 residues long. The germline V gene has CDR1 MNHEY and CDR2 SVGAGI. CDR3 bases: TGTGCCAGCAGTTACTCTGGGGCCAACGTCCTGACTTTC. Protein sequence: CASSYSGANVLTF.

The chain combines TRBV21-1 with TRBJ2-4; TRBD2, the table's D call, lacks a check against the DNA. TRBV21-1 corresponds to a pseudogene. The CDR3 has 16 residues. The CDR3: CASSNPAGIAKNIQYF. CDR3 bases: TGTGCCAGCAGCAACCCTGCCGGGATAGCCAAAAACATTCAGTACTTC.

The gene calls are TRBV11-2 and TRBJ1-2; tentative D call: TRBD1 (5 bases). The V end lost 2 bases, the J end lost 7 bases, and 11 bases lay between the germline ends. This CDR3 is 13 amino acids long. Germline CDR1 is SGHAT and CDR2 is FQNNGV. The CDR3 here is CASSLQGDGGYTF. As DNA, the CDR3 is TGTGCCAGCAGCTTACAGGGAGACGGTGGCTACACCTTC.

The chain uses TRBV27 and TRBJ2-2; weak D call: TRBD2 (6 bases). The germline gives CDR1 MNHEY, CDR2 SMNVEV (reference sequence). The CDR3 contains 16 residues. Trimming left V 2 bases short and J 6 bases short, with 16 bases between. CDR3 sequence: CASSLGVGRGSGELFF. Here the CDR3 DNA reads TGTGCCAGCAGTTTAGGTGTGGGACGGGGGTCCGGGGAGCTGTTTTTT.

The chain recombines TRBV7-3 with TRBJ2-7; D uncertain. The CDR3 runs to 13 residues. Trimming took 1 base from V and 5 from J, leaving 9 bases between them. CDR1 and CDR2 from the germline V gene are SGHTA and FQGTGA. The CDR3: CASSLKVRDEQYF. CDR3 coding DNA: TGTGCCAGCAGCTTAAAGGTTAGGGACGAGCAGTACTTC.

The genes are TRBV7-8 and TRBJ2-3; no firm D call. V was clipped by 3 bases and J by 3 bases, with 10 bases between them. The CDR3 is 14 residues long. The V gene's germline CDR1 is SGHVS and CDR2 FQNEAQ. This CDR3 is CASSFGEFTDTQYF. CDR3 nucleotides: TGTGCCAGCAGCTTTGGAGAATTTACAGATACGCAGTATTTT.

The V and J genes are TRBV27 and TRBJ2-4, with 7 bases identical to TRBD2. V shed 6 bases, J shed 9 bases, and the junction held 26 bases outside the gene matches. From germline, CDR1 is MNHEY and CDR2 SMNVEV (reference sequence). The CDR3 is 19 residues long. This CDR3 is CASRPWGGGRGQNLGIQYF. Written as DNA, the CDR3 is TGTGCCAGCAGGCCCTGGGGGGGAGGAAGAGGGCAGAACTTGGGCATTCAGTACTTC.